This T cell receptor beta chain derives from a study of shared clonotypes between healthy human individuals. Method: immunoSEQ multiplex PCR; TCRdb's copy keeps in-frame clones and lacks some. The table lists 550,000 to 600,000 clones, 95% to 98% of them singletons. The CDR3 totals 12 residues. Germline assignment: CDR1 SEHNR and CDR2 FQNEAQ (reference sequence). With 8 bases clipped from V and 4 bases from J, the junction kept 4 bases outside the gene matches. The naive CD8 population came from CD45RO-negative cells selected for CCR7, without terminally differentiated effector memory CD45RA+ cells. Sequenced input: naive CD8+ T cells sorted from blood. The sequence derives from a man younger than 45 in good health. The V call is TRBV7-9, the J call TRBJ1-2; 7 bases are a match to TRBD1. In DNA, the CDR3 is TGTGCCAGCGGCAGGGGGACCTATGGCTACACCTTC. Protein sequence: CASGRGTYGYTF.